Below are 26 T cell receptor beta chains sequenced from a single sample in a study of blood T cell repertoires in COVID-19. Repertoires were generated with immunoSEQ multiplex PCR, while TCRdb's copy carries only in-frame clones and drops some. The sample has under 300,000 clones, 75% to 90% seen once. The specimen was peripheral blood. All receptors derive from a woman aged 70-85 years with COVID-19, enrolled during active disease.

A single count supports this clone. The V gene is TRBV3-1 (or the pseudogene TRBV3-2), the J gene TRBJ1-2, with D maybe TRBD1 (6 bases). Germline V gene data show CDR1 as LGHDT and CDR2 as YNNKEL (reference sequence). Trimming left V 4 bases short and J 8 bases short, with 17 bases between. The CDR3 is 14 amino acids. CDR3 nucleotides: TGTGCCAGCAGCCCGACGACAGGTATAGGGGGCTACACCTTC. Its protein product is CASSPTTGIGGYTF.

The V call is TRBV5-1, the J call TRBJ2-2, with 9 positions matching TRBD2. Germline loops: CDR1 SGHRS, CDR2 YFSETQ. V trimming: 3 bases; J trimming: 1 base; junction bases outside the gene matches: 7. The CDR3 is 17 residues long. The CDR3 spells CASSSVVAGENTGELFF. The CDR3 DNA is TGCGCCAGCAGCTCGGTGGTAGCGGGGGAGAACACCGGGGAGCTGTTTTTT.

The V call is TRBV27, the J call TRBJ2-3; TRBD1 might be the D (6 bases). Germline loops: CDR1 MNHEY, CDR2 SMNVEV (reference sequence). Trimming took off 6 bases at V and 1 base at J, with 8 bases between the two ends. The CDR3 consists of 13 residues. Written as DNA, the CDR3 is TGTGCCAGCAGGCGACAGGGCACAGATACGCAGTATTTT. This sequence encodes CASRRQGTDTQYF.

The chain couples TRBV4-1 to TRBJ2-3, with 8 bases that match TRBD2. Trimming removed 0 bases from V and 2 bases from J; junction bases left unmatched: 7. The CDR3 covers 17 residues. Germline V lookup: CDR1 MGHRA, CDR2 YSYEKL. As DNA, the CDR3 is TGCGCCAGCAGCCAAGATCGAGGACTAGCCTCCACAGATACGCAGTATTTT. Translation gives CASSQDRGLASTDTQYF.

This chain connects TRBV24-1 to TRBJ1-1; D unclear. The CDR3 totals 13 residues. In germline, CDR1 is KGHDR, CDR2 SFDVKD. Trimming pared 1 base from V and 9 bases from J, leaving 11 bases between. The CDR3 reads CATSDFIGGKAFF. CDR3 DNA: TGTGCCACCAGTGATTTTATAGGAGGAAAAGCTTTCTTT.

This clone was picked up a small number of times. The V call is TRBV15, the J call TRBJ1-1; no firm D call. The ends were cut back, 5 bases at V and 1 base at J, with 14 bases in the middle. The CDR3 runs 15 residues. The germline V gene has CDR1 LNHNV and CDR2 YYDKDF (reference sequence). As DNA, the CDR3 is TGTGCCACCAGCGCTGACGGGGTGAGGAACACTGAAGCTTTCTTT. Its translation: CATSADGVRNTEAFF.

The chain joins TRBV23-1 to TRBJ2-3; tentatively, D is TRBD1 (6 bases). TRBV23-1 qualifies as an ORF whose function is uncertain. This CDR3 is built from 17 residues. Trimming stripped 4 bases from V and 5 bases from J, with 22 bases between. CDR3 in DNA: TGCGCCAGCAGTCCCACTACAGGGTTCATCGGCGAAGATACGCAGTATTTT. Translated, it gives CASSPTTGFIGEDTQYF.

The chain couples TRBV5-8 to TRBJ1-1; maybe TRBD1 (6 bases). CDR1 and CDR2 from the germline V gene are SGHTS and YDEGEE. Between the trimmed V and J ends, which lost 3 bases and 7 bases, there was a span of 10 bases. The CDR3 is 12 amino acids. The CDR3 loop reads CASSSVQGEAFF. The CDR3 DNA sequence: TGTGCCAGCAGCTCGGTACAGGGTGAAGCTTTCTTT.

The chain has TRBV4-1 and TRBJ1-6; D uncertain. Looked up from germline, CDR1 is MGHRA and CDR2 is YSYEKL. With 1 base removed from V and 9 bases from J, the gap between germline ends came to 16 bases. The CDR3 extends over 16 amino acids. The CDR3 DNA follows: TGCGCCAGCAGCCAAGGGGTCGGGAGAACGGGTTCACCCCTCCACTTT. Translating gives CASSQGVGRTGSPLHF.

The rearrangement links TRBV14 to TRBJ1-2; D is perhaps TRBD1 (5 bases). V was trimmed by 0 bases and J by 7 bases, leaving 15 bases between them. CDR3 size: 15 residues. Germline-derived CDR1 and CDR2 are SGHDN and FVKESK. CDR3 coding DNA: TGTGCCAGCAGCCAAGAAGCGACAGCAGTATTTGGCTACACCTTC. The encoded protein is CASSQEATAVFGYTF.

The chain uses TRBV6-2 or TRBV6-3 and TRBJ2-3; no clear D. This CDR3 spans 14 amino acids. Germline CDR1 MNHEY, CDR2 SVGEGT. Deletions cut 0 bases from V and 2 bases from J, with 6 bases between. Written as DNA, the CDR3 is TGTGCCAGCAGTTACTCGCGACTCACAGATACGCAGTATTTT. Translating it yields CASSYSRLTDTQYF.

This chain links TRBV6-5 with TRBJ1-1, with a tentative D call TRBD1 (6 bases). Germline V gives CDR1 MNHEY, CDR2 SVGAGI. Trimming took off 5 bases at V and 1 base at J, with 8 bases between the two ends. The CDR3 length is 13 residues. CDR3: CASSRGQNTEAFF. The CDR3 nucleotides read TGTGCCAGCAGTAGGGGACAGAACACTGAAGCTTTCTTT.

The gene calls are TRBV27 and TRBJ2-2; tentatively, D is TRBD1 (5 bases). The germline V and J ends were trimmed by 1 base and 5 bases, with 11 bases remaining between them. The CDR3 runs to 15 residues. CDR1 is MNHEY, CDR2 SMNVEV, per germline (reference sequence). The CDR3 here is CASSLYAQATGELFF. In nucleotides, the CDR3 is TGTGCCAGCAGTTTATACGCACAGGCTACCGGGGAGCTGTTTTTT.

The chain is built from TRBV18 and TRBJ2-7; no clear D. The germline CDR1 and CDR2 sequences are KGHSH and LQKENI. Between the trimmed V and J ends, which lost 1 base and 1 base, there was a span of 17 bases. The CDR3 runs 17 residues. The CDR3 nucleotides read TGTGCCAGCTCACCACTAGGCGGAATGGTCGATTCCTACGAGCAGTACTTC. Translated, it gives CASSPLGGMVDSYEQYF. Based on the CDR3 plus reference TRBV18 and TRBJ2-7, the full variable domain is NAGVMQNPRHLVRRRGQEARLRCSPMKGHSHVYWYRQLPEEGLKFMVYLQKENIIDESGMPKERFSAEFPKEGPSILRIQQVVRGDSAAYFCASSPLGGMVDSYEQYFGPGTRLTVT.

The rearrangement joins TRBV12-3 or TRBV12-4 to TRBJ1-1; 7 bases agree with TRBD1. Unmatched junction bases numbered 2, after V lost 3 bases and J lost 4 bases. CDR3 length equals 13 residues. CDR3 amino acids: CASSLDRITEAFF. In DNA form, the CDR3 reads TGTGCCAGCAGTTTGGACAGGATCACTGAAGCTTTCTTT.

V and J are TRBV7-9 and TRBJ1-2, with D unresolved. Trimming removed 2 bases from V and 6 bases from J, with 7 bases in between. The CDR3 loop spans 12 amino acids. Germline V gives CDR1 SEHNR, CDR2 FQNEAQ (reference sequence). CDR3 loop: CASSLLIDGYTF. CDR3 nucleotide sequence: TGTGCCAGCAGCTTACTAATAGATGGCTACACCTTC.

CDR3 sequence (DNA): TGTGCCAGCAGCAGACTAGCGGGGGGGTACAATGAGCAGTTCTTC. Translated, it gives CASSRLAGGYNEQFF. V and J are TRBV6-5 and TRBJ2-1; 14 nucleotides agree with TRBD2. There are 15 residues in the CDR3. The V gene end was trimmed by 6 bases and the J gene end by 4 bases; junction bases not matched to a gene: 2. CDR1 is MNHEY and CDR2 is SVGAGI in the germline V gene.

As concerns this clone: This same CDR3 is encoded by further DNA sequences in the sample. The rearrangement joins TRBV30 to TRBJ2-7, with D uncertain. Germline CDR1 GTSNPN, CDR2 SVGIG (reference sequence). The CDR3 consists of 12 residues. Trimming left V 1 base short and J 3 bases short, with 7 bases between. DNA for the CDR3: TGTGCCTGGAGTGCGTCAGGCTACGAGCAGTACTTC. Protein product: CAWSASGYEQYF.

This chain uses TRBV30 with TRBJ2-5; TRBD1 aligns across 11 bases. CDR3 length: 15 amino acids. Germline CDR1 GTSNPN, CDR2 SVGIG (reference sequence). Germline trimming cut 7 bases from V and 1 base from J; bases unmatched to any gene: 8. The CDR3 here is CASYPGQGVQETQYF. CDR3 DNA: TGTGCCTCCTATCCGGGACAGGGGGTCCAAGAGACCCAGTACTTC.

A single count supports this clone. V and J are TRBV18 and TRBJ1-4; D gene ambiguous. The CDR3 extends over 14 amino acids. Germline V gene sequence: CDR1 KGHSH, CDR2 LQKENI. V lost 3 bases and J lost 0, with 5 bases in between. For the CDR3, the DNA is TGTGCCAGCTCACCCGCGGCAACTAATGAAAAACTGTTTTTT. Translating it yields CASSPAATNEKLFF. Filled out from reference TRBV18 and TRBJ1-4, the complete variable domain reads NAGVMQNPRHLVRRRGQEARLRCSPMKGHSHVYWYRQLPEEGLKFMVYLQKENIIDESGMPKERFSAEFPKEGPSILRIQQVVRGDSAAYFCASSPAATNEKLFFGSGTQLSVL.

The chain couples TRBV4-2 to TRBJ2-5, with TRBD1 identical over 8 bases. The germline CDR1 and CDR2 sequences are LGHNA and YNFKEQ. The V gene end was trimmed by 0 bases and the J gene end by 5 bases; junction bases not matched to a gene: 11. CDR3 length: 17 amino acids. The CDR3 nucleotides are TGTGCCAGCAGCCAAGAATATGGACAGGGCGGTTCGGAGACCCAGTACTTC. It translates to CASSQEYGQGGSETQYF.

This clone was seen more than once but under ten times. The rearrangement links TRBV27 to TRBJ1-5; D is uncertain. The V gene lost 3 bases and the J gene lost 5 bases, with 5 bases spanning the gap. Germline V gives CDR1 MNHEY, CDR2 SMNVEV (reference sequence). There are 12 residues in the CDR3. CDR3 residues: CASSFTDQPQHF. The CDR3 DNA sequence: TGTGCCAGCAGTTTTACAGATCAGCCCCAGCATTTT.

The chain employs TRBV3-1 (or the pseudogene TRBV3-2) and TRBJ2-7, with 8 bases fitting TRBD1. The CDR3 consists of 15 residues. Trimming at V came to 1 base and at J to 2 bases, leaving 4 bases not matched to a gene. Germline values: CDR1 LGHDT, CDR2 YNNKEL (reference sequence). The CDR3 reads CASSQAGGQAYEQYF. The CDR3 DNA reads as TGTGCCAGCAGCCAAGCAGGGGGCCAGGCCTACGAGCAGTACTTC.

The chain links TRBV28 to TRBJ1-5; a weak D match, TRBD1 (5 bases). The length of the CDR3 is 16 residues. Germline CDR1 is MDHEN and CDR2 is SYDVKM. The germline V and J ends were trimmed by 2 bases and 6 bases, with 17 bases remaining between them. The CDR3 protein is CASSLISYGASQPQHF. The DNA for the CDR3 is TGTGCCAGCAGTTTAATTTCTTATGGGGCTTCTCAGCCCCAGCATTTT.

The gene calls are TRBV4-2 and TRBJ2-7; 9 bases align to TRBD1. Germline CDR1 LGHNA, CDR2 YNFKEQ. This CDR3 has 15 amino acids. With V trimmed by 5 bases and J by 0 bases, 5 bases remained unmatched. The CDR3: CASSKRTGDSYEQYF. In DNA form, the CDR3 reads TGTGCCAGCAGCAAACGGACAGGGGACTCCTACGAGCAGTACTTC.

The gene calls are TRBV19 and TRBJ2-7; possibly TRBD2 for D (5 bases). Germline CDR1 LNHDA, CDR2 SQIVND (reference sequence). V was pared by 3 bases and J by 3 bases, with 9 bases between. This CDR3 is 13 amino acids long. The DNA for the CDR3 is TGTGCCAGTAGTATTTCGGGGATCTACGAGCAGTACTTC. Translating it yields CASSISGIYEQYF.